This T cell receptor beta chain was sequenced for a study of CD8 T cells in ankylosing spondylitis. Study outcomes and limitations: Ankylosing spondylitis blood seemed to carry a telltale TCR beta motif made of several highly homologous variants. Previous work reported some of these motif variants in the synovial fluid and blood of reactive arthritis.

Germline V gene lookup returns CDR1 SGHAT and CDR2 FQNNGV. The length of the CDR3 is 12 residues. Trimming stripped 4 bases from V and 10 bases from J, with 12 bases between. Details on this clonotype: The antigen remains undetermined.

Libraries for TCR beta were made by quantitative 5'-RACE with molecular barcodes. TCRdb passed the 5' RACE reads through MiXCR, listing each CDR3 protein once. The sample lists 200,000 to 250,000 distinct CDR3 sequences; about 10% were seen once. The clonotype comes from a male donor with ankylosing spondylitis or in good health (not recorded which). Sample: blood, either unsorted or a sorted T cell fraction (not recorded which). The chain recombines TRBV11-2 with TRBJ2-3; TRBD1 might be the D (6 bases). CDR3 sequence (DNA): TGTGCCAGCAGCTCCACAGGGTCAGCGCAGTATTTT. Protein: CASSSTGSAQYF.